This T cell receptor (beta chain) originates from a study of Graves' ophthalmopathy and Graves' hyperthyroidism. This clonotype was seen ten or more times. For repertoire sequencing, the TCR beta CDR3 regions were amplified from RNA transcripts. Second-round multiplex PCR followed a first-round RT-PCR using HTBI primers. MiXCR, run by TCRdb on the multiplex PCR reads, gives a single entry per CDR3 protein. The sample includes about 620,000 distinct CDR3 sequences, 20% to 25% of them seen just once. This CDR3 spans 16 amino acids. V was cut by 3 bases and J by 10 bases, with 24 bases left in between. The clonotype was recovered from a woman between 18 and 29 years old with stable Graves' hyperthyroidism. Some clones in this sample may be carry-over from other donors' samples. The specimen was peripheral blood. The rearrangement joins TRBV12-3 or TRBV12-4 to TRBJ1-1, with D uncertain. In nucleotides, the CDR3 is TGTGCCAGCAGTTTGATTGGGAGGACCGTTAGTTTGGGAGCTTTCTTT. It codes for CASSLIGRTVSLGAFF.